A selection of T cell receptor beta chains follows, all from one sample in a study of glioma-infiltrating T cells after dendritic cell vaccination. Here immunoSEQ multiplex PCR was the method, and the copy in TCRdb shows in-frame clones only, minus some. Here the sample spans 100,000 or so clones, 90% being singletons. The source material was blood, sampled after dendritic cell vaccination. The receptors stem from a human donor with glioblastoma. CDR3s include the opening cysteine and the closing phenylalanine or tryptophan. Each record gives: CDR3 DNA, CDR3 protein, V gene, clone size, J gene, D gene. A D gene is named only where the DNA matches it firmly. Clone size is given for some rows only: seen once, a few or many times, or a class if the clone is expanded.

CDR3nt: TGTGCCAGCAGGGGGGGGAGCTCCTACAATGAGCAGTTCTTC; CDR3aa: CASRGGSSYNEQFF; v_gene: TRBV11-1; abundance: -; j_gene: TRBJ2-1; d_gene: TRBD2
CDR3nt: TGTGCCATCAGTGGACAACAGGGATGGAACACTGAAGCTTTCTTT; CDR3aa: CAISGQQGWNTEAFF; v_gene: TRBV10-3; abundance: -; j_gene: TRBJ1-1; d_gene: -
CDR3nt: TGTGCCAGCAGTGAATTCGGGGGATATGGCTACACCTTC; CDR3aa: CASSEFGGYGYTF; v_gene: TRBV25-1; abundance: few; j_gene: TRBJ1-2; d_gene: -
CDR3nt: TGTGCCAGCAGTTACCCGACTAGCGGGACTTACAATGAGCAGTTCTTC; CDR3aa: CASSYPTSGTYNEQFF; v_gene: TRBV6-6; abundance: -; j_gene: TRBJ2-1; d_gene: TRBD2
CDR3nt: TGCGCCAGCAGCTTGCCGGGAGGAAAGGAGACCCAGTACTTC; CDR3aa: CASSLPGGKETQYF; v_gene: TRBV5-1; abundance: -; j_gene: TRBJ2-5; d_gene: TRBD2
CDR3nt: TGTGCCAGCAGCTTGAGGACAGGGGGTGTTTATGGCTACACCTTC; CDR3aa: CASSLRTGGVYGYTF; v_gene: TRBV5-6; abundance: -; j_gene: TRBJ1-2; d_gene: TRBD1
CDR3nt: TGTGCCGGACAGGGGGCGCGGAACACTGAAGCTTTCTTT; CDR3aa: CAGQGARNTEAFF; v_gene: TRBV2; abundance: -; j_gene: TRBJ1-1; d_gene: TRBD1
CDR3nt: TGTGCCAGCAGCTTAGATAGCGGTAGGACGAATGAGCAGTTCTTC; CDR3aa: CASSLDSGRTNEQFF; v_gene: TRBV11-3; abundance: -; j_gene: TRBJ2-1; d_gene: -
CDR3nt: TGTGCCAGCAGTTTCGGGACAGGGGGCTCATGGACTGAAGCTTTCTTT; CDR3aa: CASSFGTGGSWTEAFF; v_gene: TRBV27; abundance: -; j_gene: TRBJ1-1; d_gene: TRBD1
CDR3nt: TGTGCCAGCAGGACCTCGCGGGGCGAAAACATTCAGTACTTC; CDR3aa: CASRTSRGENIQYF; v_gene: TRBV6-5; abundance: -; j_gene: TRBJ2-4; d_gene: -
CDR3nt: TGCGCCAGCAGCTTGGAAGGGGTTGGCACAGATACGCAGTATTTT; CDR3aa: CASSLEGVGTDTQYF; v_gene: TRBV5-1; abundance: -; j_gene: TRBJ2-3; d_gene: -
CDR3nt: TGTGCCAGTCTTCCCCCGGGACAGGATTTTGAAGCTTTCTTT; CDR3aa: CASLPPGQDFEAFF; v_gene: TRBV19; abundance: few; j_gene: TRBJ1-1; d_gene: TRBD1
CDR3nt: TGCGCCAGCAGCTTGGCCCTATACAATGAGCAGTTCTTC; CDR3aa: CASSLALYNEQFF; v_gene: TRBV5-1; abundance: few; j_gene: TRBJ2-1; d_gene: -
CDR3nt: TGTGCCTGGAGTGAGGGGCTAGCGGGTCACAATGAGCAGTTCTTC; CDR3aa: CAWSEGLAGHNEQFF; v_gene: TRBV30; abundance: -; j_gene: TRBJ2-1; d_gene: TRBD2
CDR3nt: TGTGCCAGCTCACCAAGGGACAGGGGTCGAGAGACCCAGTACTTC; CDR3aa: CASSPRDRGRETQYF; v_gene: TRBV18; abundance: -; j_gene: TRBJ2-5; d_gene: TRBD1
CDR3nt: TGTGCCAGCTCAGGGGACAGTAGCACAGATACGCAGTATTTT; CDR3aa: CASSGDSSTDTQYF; v_gene: TRBV18; abundance: -; j_gene: TRBJ2-3; d_gene: TRBD1
CDR3nt: TGTGCCAGCAGCCCAAGCTCCTCTGGAAACACCATATATTTT; CDR3aa: CASSPSSSGNTIYF; v_gene: TRBV5-8; abundance: -; j_gene: TRBJ1-3; d_gene: -
CDR3nt: TGTGCCAGAAGCTCCGGGACACCAAACACTGAAGCTTTCTTT; CDR3aa: CARSSGTPNTEAFF; v_gene: TRBV5-3; abundance: -; j_gene: TRBJ1-1; d_gene: -
CDR3nt: TGCGCCAGCAGTCCTAGCGGGAGGGCCTACGAGCAGTACTTC; CDR3aa: CASSPSGRAYEQYF; v_gene: TRBV5-1; abundance: -; j_gene: TRBJ2-7; d_gene: TRBD2
CDR3nt: TGCGCCAGCAGCTTGGAGTCAGGCCCGAGGGATGGCTACACCTTC; CDR3aa: CASSLESGPRDGYTF; v_gene: TRBV5-1; abundance: -; j_gene: TRBJ1-2; d_gene: -
CDR3nt: TGTGCCAGCAGTGAGCAGGGGGCGGGTAATGAGCAGTTCTTC; CDR3aa: CASSEQGAGNEQFF; v_gene: TRBV25-1; abundance: -; j_gene: TRBJ2-1; d_gene: TRBD1
CDR3nt: TGTGCCAGCAGCTTCTCAGGGGGCATGGAGACCCAGTACTTC; CDR3aa: CASSFSGGMETQYF; v_gene: TRBV5-4; abundance: -; j_gene: TRBJ2-5; d_gene: TRBD1
CDR3nt: TGTGCCAGCAGCTTGGGGTACGCAGGGGACCGGAACACTGAAGCTTTCTTT; CDR3aa: CASSLGYAGDRNTEAFF; v_gene: TRBV5-5; abundance: -; j_gene: TRBJ1-1; d_gene: -
CDR3nt: TGTGCCAGCAGCGTAGGTTTAGTCAGGGGAACCGGGGAGCTGTTTTTT; CDR3aa: CASSVGLVRGTGELFF; v_gene: TRBV9; abundance: -; j_gene: TRBJ2-2; d_gene: -
CDR3nt: TGTGCCAGCAGTCCCGAGGGCAGCCCTAACTATGGCTACACCTTC; CDR3aa: CASSPEGSPNYGYTF; v_gene: TRBV6-1; abundance: -; j_gene: TRBJ1-2; d_gene: -
CDR3nt: TGCGCCAGCAGCTTGCAGGGGGCGAGGGTAGAATCACCCCTCCACTTT; CDR3aa: CASSLQGARVESPLHF; v_gene: TRBV5-1; abundance: -; j_gene: TRBJ1-6; d_gene: TRBD1
CDR3nt: TGTGCCAGCAGCCCTAGCAGCGGCAATGAGCAGTTCTTC; CDR3aa: CASSPSSGNEQFF; v_gene: TRBV7-2; abundance: -; j_gene: TRBJ2-1; d_gene: -
CDR3nt: TGTGCCAGCAGTGAGCTACAGGGGGACTCCTACGAGCAGTACTTC; CDR3aa: CASSELQGDSYEQYF; v_gene: TRBV2; abundance: -; j_gene: TRBJ2-7; d_gene: TRBD1
CDR3nt: TGTGCCAGCAGCTTAGGGATGACTAGCGGGACGCAGTATTTT; CDR3aa: CASSLGMTSGTQYF; v_gene: TRBV7-9; abundance: -; j_gene: TRBJ2-3; d_gene: TRBD2
CDR3nt: TGTGCCAGCAGTGAAGCGTATATAGCCACTGAGCAGTTCTTC; CDR3aa: CASSEAYIATEQFF; v_gene: TRBV6-1; abundance: -; j_gene: TRBJ2-1; d_gene: -
CDR3nt: TGTGCTAGTGGTTTGGTGCAAGCGGGAGCCACCGGGGAGCTGTTTTTT; CDR3aa: CASGLVQAGATGELFF; v_gene: TRBV12-5; abundance: -; j_gene: TRBJ2-2; d_gene: TRBD2
CDR3nt: TGCAGCGTTGCTCCCACAGATACGCAGTATTTT; CDR3aa: CSVAPTDTQYF; v_gene: TRBV29-1; abundance: -; j_gene: TRBJ2-3; d_gene: -
CDR3nt: TGCGCCAGCAGCCAAGATCGCGACAGGGGGAACGAGCAGTACTTC; CDR3aa: CASSQDRDRGNEQYF; v_gene: TRBV4-1; abundance: -; j_gene: TRBJ2-7; d_gene: TRBD1
CDR3nt: TGTGCCAGCAGCCCTCGATGGCAGGGGAGCAATCAGCCCCAGCATTTT; CDR3aa: CASSPRWQGSNQPQHF; v_gene: TRBV5-8; abundance: -; j_gene: TRBJ1-5; d_gene: -
CDR3nt: TGTGCCAGCAGGGGAGGGCAGTTTGGGGCTTTCTTT; CDR3aa: CASRGGQFGAFF; v_gene: TRBV2; abundance: -; j_gene: TRBJ1-1; d_gene: -
CDR3nt: TGTGCCATCAGCATTCAGGCTAACTATGGCTACACCTTC; CDR3aa: CAISIQANYGYTF; v_gene: TRBV10-3; abundance: once; j_gene: TRBJ1-2; d_gene: -
CDR3nt: TGTGCCAGCAGCACAGGGGGGTCCGGGGAGCTGTTTTTT; CDR3aa: CASSTGGSGELFF; v_gene: TRBV9; abundance: few; j_gene: TRBJ2-2; d_gene: TRBD1
CDR3nt: TGTGCCAGCAGCAAAGCTCTTGGGACAGGGAGCAATCAGCCCCAGCATTTT; CDR3aa: CASSKALGTGSNQPQHF; v_gene: TRBV21-1; abundance: -; j_gene: TRBJ1-5; d_gene: -
CDR3nt: TGTGCCAGCAGTTACCCGGACTCCGGCGAGCAGTACTTC; CDR3aa: CASSYPDSGEQYF; v_gene: TRBV6-5; abundance: once; j_gene: TRBJ2-7; d_gene: -
CDR3nt: TGTGGAGGAGACGTACTAGACTATGGCTACACCTTC; CDR3aa: CGGDVLDYGYTF; v_gene: TRBV7-9; abundance: -; j_gene: TRBJ1-2; d_gene: -